This T cell receptor (beta chain) is from a study of T cell clonality in common variable immunodeficiency. Study-level results: Links between repertoire features and CVID complications were heterogeneity-limited. TCRbeta clonality was increased in CVID versus healthy controls. Compared with controls, CVID subjects had fewer shared TCRbeta clones.

CDR1 is GTSNPN, CDR2 SVGIG, per germline (reference sequence). This CDR3 contains 13 residues. The repertoire was sequenced with immunoSEQ multiplex PCR; TCRdb's copy has only in-frame clones and lacks some. The profile covers under 50,000 clones, none occurring a single time. This clone has a handful of counts. Its antigen is unknown. The read halts 3 residues ahead of the CDR3 end, with the missing end drawn from the germline J gene. The TCR comes from a person aged 18 to 70 in good health. This chain uses TRBV30 with TRBJ1-2, with D possibly TRBD1 on 6 matching bases. What was sequenced was peripheral blood mononuclear cells. The CDR3: CAWRVQGRSDYTF. The sequenced part of the CDR3 DNA is TGTGCCTGGAGGGTCCAGGGGAGGTCCGAC.